This TCR beta chain derives from a study of blood T cell repertoires in COVID-19. About the research overall: Sites across the United States, Italy and Spain contributed samples from acute and convalescent COVID-19. PBMCs, B-cell-depleted T cells, or T cells were the source of the cDNA or gDNA that made up the material.

Authors' methods: The authors estimated nucleated cell counts from reference gene primer amplification. Produced via immunoSEQ multiplex PCR; TCRdb's table is partial and in-frame only. That table is the source of V, J and clone size, and D and trimming were worked out from the DNA. The sample lists approximately 220,000 clones, approximately 84% occurring once. The CDR3 extends over 13 amino acids. V was trimmed by 0 bases and J by 6 bases, leaving 9 bases between them. The germline gives CDR1 MGHRA, CDR2 YSYEKL. Only one count was recorded for this clone. V usage is TRBV4-1 and J usage is TRBJ2-7; the D gene is possibly TRBD1 (5 bases). The sample consisted of peripheral blood. This receptor was obtained from a young woman who had recovered from COVID-19. CDR3 in amino acids: CASSQDRVGEQYF. In DNA form, the CDR3 reads TGCGCCAGCAGCCAAGACAGGGTCGGCGAGCAGTACTTC.